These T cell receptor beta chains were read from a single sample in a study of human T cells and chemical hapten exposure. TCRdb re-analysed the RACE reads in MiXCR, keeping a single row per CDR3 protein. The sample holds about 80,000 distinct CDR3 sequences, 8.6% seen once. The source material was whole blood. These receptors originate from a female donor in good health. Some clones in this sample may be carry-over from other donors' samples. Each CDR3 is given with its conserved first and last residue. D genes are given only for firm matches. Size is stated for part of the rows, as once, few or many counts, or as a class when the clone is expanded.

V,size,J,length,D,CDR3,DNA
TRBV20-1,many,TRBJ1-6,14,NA,CSARDPRADSPLHF,TGCAGTGCTAGAGATCCACGGGCCGATTCACCCCTCCACTTT
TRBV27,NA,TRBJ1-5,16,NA,CASSFGGSYSNQPQHF,TGTGCCAGCAGTTTTGGGGGATCATATAGCAATCAGCCCCAGCATTTT
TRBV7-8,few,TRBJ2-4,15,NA,CASSRSAGVQNIQYF,TGTGCCAGCAGCCGAAGCGCAGGTGTCCAAAACATTCAGTACTTC
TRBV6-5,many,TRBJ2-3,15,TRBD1,CASSLGGSPTDTQYF,TGTGCCAGCAGTTTAGGGGGCAGCCCCACAGATACGCAGTATTTT
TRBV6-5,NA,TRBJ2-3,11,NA,CASRRADTQYF,TGTGCCAGCAGGAGGGCGGATACGCAGTATTTT
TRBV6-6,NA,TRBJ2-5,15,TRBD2,CASSYGRGAQETQYF,TGTGCCAGCAGTTACGGGCGGGGGGCTCAAGAGACCCAGTACTTC
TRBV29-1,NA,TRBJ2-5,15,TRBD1,CSVVFGRGLLETQYF,TGCAGCGTTGTTTTCGGCAGGGGGCTTTTAGAGACCCAGTACTTC
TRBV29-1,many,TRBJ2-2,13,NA,CSVGTVNTGELFF,TGCAGCGTTGGTACAGTTAACACCGGGGAGCTGTTTTTT
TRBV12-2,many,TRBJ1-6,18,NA,CASRLFPNQPSYNSPLHF,TGTGCAAGTCGCTTATTCCCGAATCAACCCTCCTATAATTCACCCCTCCACTTT
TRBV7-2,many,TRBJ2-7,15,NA,CASSLGGGASYEQYF,TGTGCCAGCAGCTTAGGAGGGGGGGCCAGCTACGAGCAGTACTTC
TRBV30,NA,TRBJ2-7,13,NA,CAWRLAATYEQYF,TGTGCCTGGAGGCTGGCAGCCACCTACGAGCAGTACTTC
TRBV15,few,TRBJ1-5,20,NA,CATSRGAPGRLPLSNQPQHF,TGTGCCACCAGCAGAGGGGCTCCAGGGAGACTTCCCCTTAGCAATCAGCCCCAGCATTTT
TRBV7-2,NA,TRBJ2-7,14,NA,CASSLGSRVNEQYF,TGTGCCAGCAGCTTAGGCTCCAGGGTCAACGAGCAGTACTTC
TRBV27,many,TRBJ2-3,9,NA,CAITDTQYF,TGTGCCATCACAGATACGCAGTATTTT
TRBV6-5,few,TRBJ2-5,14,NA,CASSYRGGTRPQYF,TGTGCCAGCAGTTATAGAGGCGGGACCCGGCCCCAGTACTTC
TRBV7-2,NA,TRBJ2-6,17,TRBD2,CASSLESGGTGANVLTF,TGTGCCAGCAGCTTAGAGAGCGGGGGGACTGGGGCCAACGTCCTGACTTTC
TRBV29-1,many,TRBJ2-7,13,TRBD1,CSAEQGTSYEQYF,TGCAGCGCGGAACAGGGGACCTCCTACGAGCAGTACTTC
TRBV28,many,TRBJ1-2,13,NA,CASSLFQFGEDTF,TGTGCCAGCAGTTTATTTCAGTTCGGGGAAGACACCTTC
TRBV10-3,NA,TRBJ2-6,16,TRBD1,CAISRQGRSGANVLTF,TGTGCCATCAGCCGACAGGGGCGCTCTGGGGCCAACGTCCTGACTTTC
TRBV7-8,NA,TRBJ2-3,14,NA,CASSLRGITDTQYF,TGTGCCAGCAGCTTACGCGGGATCACAGATACGCAGTATTTT